The 23 T cell receptor beta chains below were found in one sample sequenced in a study of T cells in tuberculosis. Clones were read by immunoSEQ multiplex PCR, and TCRdb kept only the in-frame ones, dropping some. Here the sample spans 20,000 to 25,000 clones, approximately 97% being singletons. What was sequenced was PBMCs. The receptors were gathered from a donor aged 10-35 years with latent tuberculosis or without tuberculosis infection.

This rearrangement joins TRBV6-5 to TRBJ1-5; D may be TRBD1 (6 bases). Germline assignment: CDR1 MNHEY and CDR2 SVGAGI. The CDR3 is made up of 15 amino acids. V lost 0 bases to trimming and J lost 7 bases, with 13 bases between them. The CDR3 nucleotides are TGTGCCAGCAGTTACTCGAGGGGGGGAAACCAGCCCCAGCATTTT. Residues: CASSYSRGGNQPQHF.

The genes are TRBV6-6 and TRBJ2-5, with D possibly matching TRBD2 (6 bases). Germline V lookup: CDR1 MNHNY, CDR2 SVGAGI (reference sequence). Trimming stripped 3 bases from V and 5 bases from J, with 16 bases between. The length of the CDR3 is 15 residues. CDR3 DNA sequence: TGTGCCAGCAGTTATACCCTTCCGGCGGGGGAGACCCAGTACTTC. Protein product: CASSYTLPAGETQYF.

The rearrangement joins TRBV6-1 to TRBJ1-1; D is ambiguous. V dropped 6 bases and J dropped 7 bases, with 18 bases sitting between them. The CDR3 totals 14 residues. Germline CDR1 reads MNHNS; CDR2 reads SASEGT. The CDR3 here is CASRRTGLVGEAFF. The DNA of the CDR3 is TGTGCCAGCAGAAGGACCGGACTTGTGGGTGAAGCTTTCTTT.

This chain connects TRBV30 to TRBJ2-7; TRBD1 aligns across 7 bases. V was pared by 2 bases and J by 7 bases, with 11 bases of the junction left unmatched. Germline V gene data show CDR1 as GTSNPN and CDR2 as SVGIG (reference sequence). The CDR3 contains 14 residues. The CDR3 region has the DNA TGTGCCTGGAGTAACAGGGGAGTCGCCTTAGAGCAGTACTTC. Translating it yields CAWSNRGVALEQYF.

The chain employs TRBV19 and TRBJ2-3; 14 nucleotides match TRBD2. There are 14 residues in the CDR3. J gave up 7 bases and V 6 bases, and 3 bases lay outside the gene matches. Germline V gives CDR1 LNHDA, CDR2 SQIVND (reference sequence). The CDR3 DNA reads as TGTGCCAGTAGGGGACTAGCGGGAGAGTATACGCAGTATTTT. Protein product: CASRGLAGEYTQYF.

The V and J genes are TRBV5-6 and TRBJ1-1, with TRBD1 matching 7 bases. The CDR3 runs 18 residues. Germline-derived CDR1 and CDR2 are SGHDT and YYEEEE. The V gene end was trimmed by 4 bases and the J gene end by 4 bases; junction bases not matched to a gene: 19. In DNA form, the CDR3 reads TGTGCCAGCAGCGGTGAGGCGAGGACAGGACGAGGTGTCACTGAAGCTTTCTTT. Residues: CASSGEARTGRGVTEAFF.

The chain carries TRBV11-2 and TRBJ1-2; 10 bases line up with TRBD1. Germline lookup yields CDR1 SGHAT and CDR2 FQNNGV. The J segment lost 7 bases and the V segment lost 5 bases, leaving 19 bases of the junction unmatched. The CDR3 has 18 amino acids. The CDR3 DNA reads TGTGCCAGCAGCCCACTAAAGGGTGGGGGACAGGGGAGGGTTGGCTACACCTTC. Its protein product is CASSPLKGGGQGRVGYTF.

The CDR3 coding sequence is TGCGCCAGCAGTGAGTCGACGGGGATCGGAACTGAAGCTTTCTTT. Encoded protein: CASSESTGIGTEAFF. This chain uses TRBV10-1 with TRBJ1-1; no reliable D call. Looked up from germline, CDR1 is WNHNN and CDR2 is SYGVQD (reference sequence). The ends were cut back, 0 bases at V and 5 bases at J, with 13 bases in the middle. The CDR3 has 15 residues.

V and J are TRBV30 and TRBJ1-1; D uncertain. Germline V gene data show CDR1 as GTSNPN and CDR2 as SVGIG (reference sequence). The CDR3 runs to 14 residues. The V end was cut by 2 bases, the J end by 6 bases, with 16 bases between. The CDR3 protein is CAWSPPPRSPEAFF. The CDR3 DNA is TGTGCCTGGAGTCCACCGCCTAGATCCCCTGAAGCTTTCTTT.

This chain joins TRBV7-3 and TRBJ2-1; TRBD1 is a possible D gene (5 bases). Trimming pared 6 bases from V and 11 bases from J, leaving 17 bases between. This CDR3 contains 13 residues. Germline CDR1 reads SGHTA; CDR2 reads FQGTGA. Here the CDR3 DNA reads TGTGCCAGCAGTTCCCGTGGGGCTAGGAAGCAGTTCTTC. Amino acid sequence: CASSSRGARKQFF.

The V and J genes are TRBV19 and TRBJ1-1, with 9 nucleotides matching TRBD1. CDR1 and CDR2 from the germline V gene are LNHDA and SQIVND (reference sequence). CDR3 length equals 13 residues. V lost 10 bases, J lost 6 bases, and 9 bases stayed unmatched. In nucleotides, the CDR3 is TGTGCCACCCAACAGGGGGCTTTTTCTGAAGCTTTCTTT. It codes for CATQQGAFSEAFF.

The J gene is TRBJ1-6, the V gene TRBV19; 7 nucleotides align to TRBD1. The CDR3 totals 16 residues. Looked up from germline, CDR1 is LNHDA and CDR2 is SQIVND (reference sequence). V shed 6 bases and J 7 bases; nucleotides not matched to a gene: 12. The CDR3 DNA reads TGTGCCAGTAGCCTCCAAATGACAGGGACGAATTCACCCCTCCACTTT. It translates to CASSLQMTGTNSPLHF.

In nucleotides, the CDR3 is TGTGCCAGCAGCTTATACGGGACAAAGAACACTGAAGCTTTCTTT. This gives the protein CASSLYGTKNTEAFF. The rearrangement joins TRBV7-3 to TRBJ1-1; possibly TRBD1 for D (6 bases). CDR1 is SGHTA, CDR2 FQGTGA, per germline. V dropped 2 bases and J dropped 1 base, with 11 bases sitting between them. The CDR3 has 15 amino acids.

The J gene is TRBJ2-7, the V gene TRBV7-9; 9 positions agree with TRBD1. V dropped 1 base and J dropped 5; count of bases not matched to a gene: 6. This CDR3 region has 15 residues. Germline V gene data show CDR1 as SEHNR and CDR2 as FQNEAQ (reference sequence). CDR3 region: CASSLERQGDNEQYF. CDR3 DNA sequence: TGTGCCAGCAGCTTAGAGAGACAGGGGGACAACGAGCAGTACTTC.

This chain joins TRBV7-2 and TRBJ1-1, with 12 bases lining up with TRBD1. The V and J ends lost 5 bases and 7 bases, in that order; junction bases with no gene match: 8. There are 15 residues in the CDR3. The germline V gene encodes CDR1 SGHTA and CDR2 FQGNSA. Written as DNA, the CDR3 is TGTGCCAGCAGCAATATTGGGACAGGGGGCAATGAAGCTTTCTTT. As protein: CASSNIGTGGNEAFF.

V is TRBV25-1 and J is TRBJ1-1; D gene uncertain. The CDR3 loop spans 18 amino acids. V shed 3 bases and J shed 4 bases, with 24 bases lying between them. Per germline, CDR1 MGHDK and CDR2 SYGVNS. The CDR3 sequence: CASSDLLGYPLGSTEAFF. In nucleotides, the CDR3 is TGTGCCAGCAGTGATTTACTCGGTTACCCGTTGGGGAGCACTGAAGCTTTCTTT.

The V gene is TRBV6-1, the J gene TRBJ2-7, with TRBD2 matching over 11 bases. V gave up 0 bases and J gave up 1 base; unmatched junction bases: 8. Germline CDR1 is MNHNS and CDR2 is SASEGT. The CDR3 runs 18 residues. The DNA for the CDR3 is TGTGCCAGCAGTGAAGCTAGGCTAGCGGGGGGTGCTTCCTACGAGCAGTACTTC. It translates to CASSEARLAGGASYEQYF.

This chain joins TRBV9 and TRBJ2-2; 10 nucleotides match TRBD2. The CDR3 has 15 amino acids. Per germline, CDR1 SGDLS and CDR2 YYNGEE. Unmatched junction bases numbered 6, after V lost 4 bases and J lost 6 bases. The CDR3 DNA reads as TGTGCCAGCAGCATCAGCGGGGGGGCCGCCGGGGAGCTGTTTTTT. It translates to CASSISGGAAGELFF.

The chain combines TRBV7-2 with TRBJ2-7, with a weak D call TRBD2 (7 bases). Deletions cut 5 bases from V and 4 bases from J, with 18 bases between. This CDR3 contains 15 residues. Germline-derived CDR1 and CDR2 are SGHTA and FQGNSA. CDR3 region: CASSVEVGGLYEQYF. In DNA form, the CDR3 reads TGTGCCAGCAGCGTCGAGGTCGGGGGGCTTTACGAGCAGTACTTC.

The rearrangement joins TRBV4-1 to TRBJ1-1; D is unclear. There are 13 residues in the CDR3. The germline V gene encodes CDR1 MGHRA and CDR2 YSYEKL. The ends were cut back, 1 base at V and 1 base at J, with 4 bases in the middle. This CDR3 reads CASSQVANTEAFF. The DNA of the CDR3 is TGCGCCAGCAGCCAAGTGGCGAACACTGAAGCTTTCTTT.

V gene TRBV6-1 combines with J gene TRBJ2-1; the match to TRBD2 covers 9 bases. Germline V CDR1 and CDR2: MNHNS, SASEGT. The CDR3 has 17 amino acids. Unmatched junction bases numbered 13, after V lost 5 bases and J lost 5 bases. CDR3: CASSKDSGSPFNNEQFF. The CDR3 bases are TGTGCCAGCAGTAAAGATAGCGGGAGCCCTTTTAACAATGAGCAGTTCTTC.

As DNA, the CDR3 is TGTGCCAGCGCTTGGGACAGGCGCTACGAGCAGTACTTC. Its translation: CASAWDRRYEQYF. The V and J genes are TRBV28 and TRBJ2-7; 8 positions match TRBD1. The length of the CDR3 is 13 residues. The V and J ends lost 8 bases and 3 bases, in that order; junction bases with no gene match: 6. CDR1 and CDR2 from the germline V gene are MDHEN and SYDVKM. The full variable domain, with the rest looked up from reference TRBV28 and TRBJ2-7, is DVKVTQSSRYLVKRTGEKVFLECVQDMDHENMFWYRQDPGLGLRLIYFSYDVKMKEKGDIPEGYSVSREKKERFSLILESASTNQTSMYLCASAWDRRYEQYFGPGTRLTVT.

V gene TRBV2 combines with J gene TRBJ2-7; D perhaps matches TRBD1 (6 bases). Trimming stripped 3 bases from V and 5 bases from J, with 17 bases between. Germline V gene sequence: CDR1 SNHLY, CDR2 FYNNEI. The CDR3 has 15 amino acids. CDR3 DNA sequence: TGTGCCAGCAGTGATAATTGGGGGCGTCGAGACGAGCAGTACTTC. The encoded protein is CASSDNWGRRDEQYF.